Listed below are T cell receptor beta chains from one sample, sequenced in a study of cytomegalovirus exposure and HLA in healthy donors. TCRdb's table, derived via immunoSEQ multiplex PCR, lists solely in-frame clones and lacks some. The table includes more than 45,000 clones, 89% detected once. Source material: PBMCs. The receptor source for this set is a woman aged 18-29 years in good health and CMV-seronegative. CDR3s leave out the opening cysteine and the closing phenylalanine or tryptophan. Where a row states a size, it is once, few, many or the class of an expanded clone; other rows omit it.

j_call clone_size v_call cdr3_aa
TRBJ2-3 NA TRBV5-4 ASSFGQGWDTQY
TRBJ2-1 NA TRBV5-1 ASSLGGDYNEQF
TRBJ2-2 NA TRBV9 ASSPRPGDTGELF
TRBJ2-5 NA TRBV11-2 ASSQPGQQETQY
TRBJ2-2 NA TRBV7-6 ASSLVEGTGELF
TRBJ2-3 NA TRBV7-8 ASSPRTGTPY
TRBJ2-7 NA TRBV7-2 ASTMGPQTSYEQY
TRBJ2-5 NA TRBV19 ASSPGTSGTETQY
TRBJ2-5 NA TRBV11-2 ASSLFSVFVETQY
TRBJ1-6 NA TRBV7-3 ASSPSGDNSPLH
TRBJ2-3 NA TRBV7-9 ASSLVPSGGSTDTQY
TRBJ2-3 few TRBV27 ASSLKASHTDTQY
TRBJ2-1 NA TRBV4-3 ASSQDTSREQF
TRBJ1-1 NA TRBV11-2 ASSLVQGPTEAF
TRBJ2-3 once TRBV11-2 ASKGRESSDTQY
TRBJ2-1 NA TRBV2 ASSVDSSSNEQF
TRBJ2-3 NA TRBV11-1 ASSPRTSGSAPY
TRBJ2-5 few TRBV4-2 ASSHSASGGAETQY
TRBJ1-4 NA TRBV19 ASSMGGTKGTNEKLF
TRBJ1-4 NA TRBV6-6 ASSSGQGNEKLF
TRBJ2-7 NA TRBV19 ASSTGTGLGEQY
TRBJ2-3 NA TRBV18 ASSPPGQKTDTQY
TRBJ2-3 NA TRBV19 ASSPREEMADTQY
TRBJ2-4 NA TRBV7-9 ASSLEQGAGNIQY
TRBJ2-7 NA TRBV10-1 ASSEDTRRPEQY
TRBJ1-5 NA TRBV13 ASSLSGRSNQPQH
TRBJ1-5 NA TRBV28 ASSFGGEAQPQH
TRBJ2-3 NA TRBV6-1 ASSEAAGGASWRY
TRBJ2-3 NA TRBV9 ASNPGGSTQY
TRBJ2-3 NA TRBV28 ASSQGQSTDTQY
TRBJ1-2 NA TRBV5-6 ASSLLGGSYGYT
TRBJ1-1 few TRBV28 ASSRTLNTEAF
TRBJ2-3 once TRBV5-1 ASSLARGSEDTQY
TRBJ1-5 NA TRBV19 ASSIDPTVLVREFIYQPQH
TRBJ1-2 NA TRBV18 ASSPSGGLGYGYT
TRBJ2-3 once TRBV19 ASRRTGEVTDTQY
TRBJ2-3 NA TRBV5-1 ASSLDPGQGADTQY
TRBJ2-7 once TRBV9 ASSVGGDSTYEQY
TRBJ1-1 once TRBV2 ASKADSNTEAF
TRBJ2-7 NA TRBV5-1 ASSFLPRDSYEQY
TRBJ1-4 NA TRBV7-2 ASSLGGLANEKLF
TRBJ1-1 NA TRBV2 ASSRTGVNTEAF
TRBJ2-2 NA TRBV5-1 ASTPRLAGGTNTGELF
TRBJ2-1 NA TRBV7-9 ASTNGQIYNEQF
TRBJ2-1 NA TRBV29-1 SASYNEQF
TRBJ2-1 NA TRBV11-2 ASSLTSGSYNEQF
TRBJ2-7 NA TRBV5-1 ASSLDLVARGTYEQY